This TCR beta chain derives from a study of post-analysis software for immune sequencing data. The library was made from cDNA and included unique molecular identifiers. There were roughly 1 to 11 million T cells, and about half a million cDNA molecules came from them. Using its own MiXCR run on the PCR reads, TCRdb lists one record per CDR3 protein. This table holds over 150,000 distinct CDR3 sequences, about 29% found once. For this clonotype: Antigen specificity is unknown.

Study-wide results and caveats: About 5 TRBV segments appeared more often in patients than in controls, and TRBV5-6, TRBV5-1 and TRBV20-1 were among these.

Germline CDR1 MGHRA, CDR2 YSYEKL. The V end was cut by 3 bases, the J end by 1 base, with 18 bases between. The CDR3 runs 17 residues. The chain is built from TRBV4-1 and TRBJ1-1; D not certain. Sequences were obtained from blood. This clonotype was sampled from a girl aged 5-17 years with multiple sclerosis. The CDR3 is CASSHSSIISGNTEAFF. CDR3 coding DNA: TGCGCCAGCAGCCATAGTAGTATTATCAGCGGGAACACTGAAGCTTTCTTT.